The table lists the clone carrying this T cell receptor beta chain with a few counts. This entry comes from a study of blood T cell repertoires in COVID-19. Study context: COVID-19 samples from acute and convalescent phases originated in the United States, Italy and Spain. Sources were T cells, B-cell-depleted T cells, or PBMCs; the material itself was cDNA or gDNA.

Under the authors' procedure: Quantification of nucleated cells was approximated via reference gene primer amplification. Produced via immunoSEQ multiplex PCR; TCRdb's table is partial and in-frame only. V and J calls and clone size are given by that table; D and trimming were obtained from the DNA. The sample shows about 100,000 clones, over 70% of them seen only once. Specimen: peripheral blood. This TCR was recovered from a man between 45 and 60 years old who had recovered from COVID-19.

The DNA for the CDR3 is TGTGCCAGCAGTGAAGGTTATCGGGACAGGGGAACAGATACGCAGTATTTT. Translation: CASSEGYRDRGTDTQYF. The chain has TRBV2 and TRBJ2-3; TRBD1 matches 10 bases. With 1 base clipped from V and 3 bases from J, the junction kept 7 bases outside the gene matches. Germline V gives CDR1 SNHLY, CDR2 FYNNEI. The CDR3 loop spans 17 amino acids. The variable domain in full, completed from reference TRBV2 and TRBJ2-3, reads EPEVTQTPSHQVTQMGQEVILRCVPISNHLYFYWYRQILGQKVEFLVSFYNNEISEKSEIFDDQFSVERPDGSNFTLKIRSTKLEDSAMYFCASSEGYRDRGTDTQYFGPGTRLTVL.